The entry below describes one TCR beta chain. It has no known antigen specificity. The sample holds no much larger clone one base away, and base qualities are not on file. This sample was included in a study of blood T cell repertoires in COVID-19 (dated by TCRdb to the early 2020s). In the study overall: Collaborator samples came from the United States, Italy and Spain and covered acute and convalescent phases of COVID-19. The prospective study material was composed of cDNA or gDNA derived from T cells, B-cell-depleted T cells, or PBMCs. The dataset comprised deeply sampled blood TCRbeta repertoires from subjects exposed to, actively infected with, or recovered from COVID-19. The repertoires were made available in a free public database intended to serve as a resource for research on the immune response to SARS-CoV-2. Samples came from the ongoing ImmuneRACE study (first 160 participants) plus 1,254 subjects from 6 global collaborators. The sample metadata nearly always contained a de-identified subject ID, COVID-19 status, age in years and sex. Where available, HLA class I and class II types were taken from metadata supplied by the sample provider and were not determined by assay-based typing.

Participants in the prospective study were enrolled through a virtual design, were aged 18 to 89 years, and lived in roughly 26 United States geographic areas. Cohort assignment in the prospective study relied on participant-reported clinical history from a screening survey and a study questionnaire. For ImmuneRACE Cohort 3, a participant was defined as recovered based on two consecutive negative NP/OP PCR tests, clearance by a healthcare professional, or resolution of symptoms. In the prospective study, mobile phlebotomists collected whole blood, serum and a nasopharyngeal or oropharyngeal swab from each participant. Prospective study participants could optionally give additional blood draws and questionnaires over a 2-month period. Before DNA extraction, prospective study blood samples were shipped either frozen or at room temperature. Findings and caveats that apply to the study as a whole: The quantity of clinical and demographic metadata differed by source and by participant and was supplied without curation.

The immunoSEQ Assay, a bias-controlled multiplex PCR, was used to amplify TCRbeta CDR3 regions from genomic DNA. The source study handled its data this way. The number of nucleated cells in each sample was estimated by amplification of reference gene primers within the assay. To quantify the absolute abundance of each unique TCRbeta CDR3 rearrangement, sequence reads were collapsed and filtered. For each sample, productive Simpson clonality was calculated as the square root of Simpson's diversity index over productive rearrangements. As stored in TCRdb, this immuneACCESS dataset retains in-frame rearrangements with V and J assigned. A fraction of the clones does not appear; measured against another copy, unresolved V genes explain less than half of the discrepancy, and the remainder lacks a known reason. V and J calls and clone size are as listed in that table; D and trimming were resolved from the DNA. The sample table holds around 390,000 clones, of which 80% to 90% were seen once. The ten most abundant clones make up about 9.4% of the sample.

Its CDR3 holds 14 amino acids, cysteine through phenylalanine. The only DNA kept is the CDR3, 42 bases in frame from the first base. The V end gives up 6 bases and the J end 6 bases, leaving 4 bases in the junction not matched to a gene. CDR1 and CDR2 are read off the germline V gene as MNHEY and SVGAGI. The source is a woman in her forties or fifties who had recovered from COVID-19. Sequenced material: PBMCs or T cells enriched from blood (not recorded which). The chain is made from TRBV6-5 and TRBJ2-1, with TRBD1 identical over 11 junction bases. The DNA reads as follows: TGTGCCAGCAGAGTGGACAGGGGGCTCAATGAGCAGTTCTTC. Translated, it reads CASRVDRGLNEQFF.